The rows below give T cell receptor beta chains drawn from one sample of a study of radiotherapy plus CTLA-4 blockade in lung cancer. The repertoire was sequenced with immunoSEQ multiplex PCR; TCRdb's copy has only in-frame clones and lacks some. The sample holds over 35,000 clones, roughly four fifths seen once. Sequencing used peripheral blood, obtained from a patient treated with radiotherapy plus ipilimumab. All receptors derive from a human donor with non-small cell lung cancer whose response to radiotherapy plus ipilimumab could not be evaluated. Each CDR3 is given with its conserved first and last residue. The D gene is left open where the match is weak. The size field is filled for only some rows; it gives once, few, many or a size class.

clone_size,j_call,v_call,d_call,cdr3_nt,cdr3_aa
NA,TRBJ2-2,TRBV5-1,NA,TGCGCCAGCAACTCGATCGGGGAGCTGTTTTTT,CASNSIGELFF
NA,TRBJ2-3,TRBV7-3,NA,TGTGCCAGCAGGGATACCGGGACACTACTGACAGATACGCAGTATTTT,CASRDTGTLLTDTQYF
NA,TRBJ1-3,TRBV28,NA,TGTGCCAGCAGCGTGGGGGGGGCCAGTTTATTTTCGGGAAACACCATATATTTT,CASSVGGASLFSGNTIYF
NA,TRBJ1-1,TRBV5-6,NA,TGTGCCAGCAGCATTACAGTGAACACTGAAGCTTTCTTT,CASSITVNTEAFF
once,TRBJ2-3,TRBV5-1,NA,TGCGCCAGCAGCCCCACGGGGGGCACAGATACGCAGTATTTT,CASSPTGGTDTQYF
NA,TRBJ1-5,TRBV6-5,NA,TGTGCCAGCAGTGAGACAGTTGGACAGCCCCAGCATTTT,CASSETVGQPQHF
NA,TRBJ1-6,TRBV28,TRBD1,TGTGCCAGCAGTTCCCGGGACAGGGGTGCCCACTTT,CASSSRDRGAHF
NA,TRBJ2-7,TRBV4-1,TRBD1,TGCGCCAGCAGCCATGCCGACAGGGACACCTACGAGCAGTACTTC,CASSHADRDTYEQYF
NA,TRBJ2-1,TRBV23-1,NA,TGCGCCAGCAGTCAAGAGGGGGAAGAGAATGAGCAGTTCTTC,CASSQEGEENEQFF
NA,TRBJ2-7,TRBV9,NA,TGTGCCAGCAGCGTAGAAGTAGGAGCCTACGAGCAGTACTTC,CASSVEVGAYEQYF
NA,TRBJ1-2,TRBV5-4,NA,TGTGCCAGCAGCTTGGAGTCAGGGGCTAACTATGGCTACACCTTC,CASSLESGANYGYTF
NA,TRBJ2-1,TRBV7-3,TRBD2,TGTGCCAGCAGCGCACTAGCGGGAGTTTACAATGAGCAGTTCTTC,CASSALAGVYNEQFF
NA,TRBJ2-7,TRBV11-2,TRBD2,TGTGCCAGCAGCTTACCGCTAGCGGGAGGGACCTACGAGCAGTACTTC,CASSLPLAGGTYEQYF
NA,TRBJ2-3,TRBV5-1,TRBD2,TGCGCCAGCAGCTCAAGTGGCGGGGGGCGAGATACGCAGTATTTT,CASSSSGGGRDTQYF
NA,TRBJ1-3,TRBV7-6,TRBD1,TGTGCCAGCAGCTTAAGGTCCGGTCAGGGGGTATCTGGAAACACCATATATTTT,CASSLRSGQGVSGNTIYF
NA,TRBJ2-7,TRBV5-1,NA,TGCGCCAGCAGCTCGGGGGACGCCCAGAGCTACGAGCAGTACTTC,CASSSGDAQSYEQYF
NA,TRBJ2-1,TRBV7-6,NA,TGTGCCAGCAGCTCCCGACTAGTACTCGACAATGAGCAGTTCTTC,CASSSRLVLDNEQFF
medium-sized,TRBJ1-2,TRBV28,NA,TGTGCCAGCAGTCCCCTTACCGGGGTAGCAGGCTACACCTTC,CASSPLTGVAGYTF
NA,TRBJ2-4,TRBV18,NA,TGTGCCAGCTCACCACAGCCCCCATTAGCGGCCAAAAACATTCAGTACTTC,CASSPQPPLAAKNIQYF
NA,TRBJ2-5,TRBV19,NA,TGTGCCAGTAGTATCGTTAGCGGCCAAGAGACCCAGTACTTC,CASSIVSGQETQYF
NA,TRBJ2-1,TRBV27,NA,TGTGCCAGCAGTTTAAATTGGGGGGAGCGCCTTAATGAGCAGTTCTTC,CASSLNWGERLNEQFF
NA,TRBJ2-6,TRBV30,NA,TGTGCCTGGAGTGACTTCTCTGGGGCCAACGTCCTGACTTTC,CAWSDFSGANVLTF
few,TRBJ1-2,TRBV5-4,TRBD1,TGTGCCAGCTATAACAGGGGTGGCAGCTACACCTTC,CASYNRGGSYTF
NA,TRBJ1-5,TRBV2,NA,TGTGCCAGCAGTGACGGCGGTAGGGGTTGGGGCAATCAGCCCCAGCATTTT,CASSDGGRGWGNQPQHF
NA,TRBJ2-2,TRBV2,NA,TGTGCCAGCAAACAGATGAACACCGGGGAGCTGTTTTTT,CASKQMNTGELFF
once,TRBJ2-1,TRBV7-3,NA,TGTGCCAGCAGCTTAACGTCCCCGCAGGGTGAGCAGTTCTTC,CASSLTSPQGEQFF
NA,TRBJ1-5,TRBV7-2,TRBD1,TGTGCCAGCAACACTCAGGGGGGCCAGCCCCAGCATTTT,CASNTQGGQPQHF
NA,TRBJ2-2,TRBV9,TRBD1,TGTGCCAGCAGCGTATCGACAGGGGGTAGGTTGAACACCGGGGAGCTGTTTTTT,CASSVSTGGRLNTGELFF
NA,TRBJ1-1,TRBV9,NA,TGTGCCAGCAGCGTAACCAGTCAGAACACTGAAGCTTTCTTT,CASSVTSQNTEAFF
NA,TRBJ2-6,TRBV11-2,NA,TGTGCCAGCAGGCCAGGGGGGACTGGGGCCAACGTCCTGACTTTC,CASRPGGTGANVLTF
once,TRBJ2-5,TRBV15,NA,TGTGCCACCAGCAGGGAATTAACCTGGGGCCCGGACCAAGAGACCCAGTACTTC,CATSRELTWGPDQETQYF
NA,TRBJ2-1,TRBV28,NA,TGTGCCAGCAGTTCACCAACGGGGGACTACAATGAGCAGTTCTTC,CASSSPTGDYNEQFF
NA,TRBJ2-5,TRBV7-2,TRBD1,TGTGCCAGCACCGAAACAGGGGAGGAGACCCAGTACTTC,CASTETGEETQYF
NA,TRBJ2-2,TRBV9,TRBD2,TGTGCCAGCAGCGTAAGGACAGGCCGCTTTTGGACTAGCGGGAGTGCCGGGGAGCTGTTTTTT,CASSVRTGRFWTSGSAGELFF
NA,TRBJ1-5,TRBV28,TRBD1,TGTGCCAGCAGTTTGCAGGGGGCGGTTCAGCCCCAGCATTTT,CASSLQGAVQPQHF
NA,TRBJ2-2,TRBV28,TRBD2,TGTGCCAGCAGTTTATTCGGGGGGTTCACCGGGGAGCTGTTTTTT,CASSLFGGFTGELFF
NA,TRBJ2-1,TRBV27,TRBD2,TGTGCCAGCAGTTTATCATCTAGCGGCTCCTACAATGAGCAGTTCTTC,CASSLSSSGSYNEQFF
NA,TRBJ1-4,TRBV7-6,NA,TGTGCCAGCAGCCTGCGGGGGCTCAATGAAAAACTGTTTTTT,CASSLRGLNEKLFF
NA,TRBJ2-4,TRBV15,NA,TGTGCCACCAGCAGAGATGCAGGAATCAAAAACATTCAGTACTTC,CATSRDAGIKNIQYF
few,TRBJ2-1,TRBV21-1,NA,TGTGCCAGCAGCAAAGGTGGGCGGGGTTCCTACAATGAGCAGTTCTTC,CASSKGGRGSYNEQFF
few,TRBJ2-1,TRBV4-3,TRBD1,TGCGCCAGCAGCCACGGGACAGGGGGATACAATGAGCAGTTCTTC,CASSHGTGGYNEQFF
few,TRBJ2-5,TRBV30,NA,TGTGCCTGGAGTCTCCAAGAGACCCAGTACTTC,CAWSLQETQYF
once,TRBJ2-2,TRBV5-8,NA,TGTGCCAGCAGCCAACGTCCAGGCTTGGGCACCGGGGAGCTGTTTTTT,CASSQRPGLGTGELFF
NA,TRBJ2-1,TRBV4-3,TRBD2,TGCGCCAGCAGCCAACTCGGCGGGACTAGCGGGGGGAATGAGCAGTTCTTC,CASSQLGGTSGGNEQFF
NA,TRBJ1-4,TRBV5-1,NA,TGCGCCAGCAGTTATAGCCCGGGGTCTTCAACTAATGAAAAACTGTTTTTT,CASSYSPGSSTNEKLFF
few,TRBJ2-1,TRBV13,TRBD2,TGTGCCAGCAGCTTTAGCGGGAGGCCGAGGGGTGAGCAGTTCTTC,CASSFSGRPRGEQFF
medium-sized,TRBJ1-3,TRBV27,TRBD1,TGTGCCAGCAGGAATCAGGGGGATCCTGGAAACACCATATATTTT,CASRNQGDPGNTIYF
NA,TRBJ1-2,TRBV2,TRBD1,TGTGCCAGCAGTGGTCCGGACAGGTCTGGTGGCTACACCTTC,CASSGPDRSGGYTF
NA,TRBJ2-5,TRBV30,NA,TGTGCCTGGAGTGACCGAAATCTGGGACTGCTGGTCGTGGAGACCCAGTACTTC,CAWSDRNLGLLVVETQYF
few,TRBJ1-5,TRBV6-6,TRBD1,TGTGCCAGCAGTTACCAGACAGGGGGCGGTCAGCCCCAGCATTTT,CASSYQTGGGQPQHF
few,TRBJ1-1,TRBV25-1,TRBD1,TGTGCCAGCAGCCTCAGGGGGACAGGTGGGGTGGCTTTCTTT,CASSLRGTGGVAFF
NA,TRBJ2-1,TRBV25-1,TRBD2,TGTGCCAGCAGTGAGGCTAGCGGGAGGATATCCTACAATGAGCAGTTCTTC,CASSEASGRISYNEQFF
few,TRBJ2-5,TRBV5-1,TRBD2,TGCGCCAGCGGGAGGACTAGCGGGGGGGAAGAGACCCAGTACTTC,CASGRTSGGEETQYF
NA,TRBJ2-1,TRBV15,TRBD1,TGTGCCACCAGCAGACAGACAGGGGCAAGCTCCTACAATGAGCAGTTCTTC,CATSRQTGASSYNEQFF
NA,TRBJ2-7,TRBV27,TRBD2,TGTGCCAGCAGTTTAAGAACTAGCGGGGGATATTACGAGCAGTACTTC,CASSLRTSGGYYEQYF
NA,TRBJ2-4,TRBV6-5,NA,TGTGCCAGCAGTAGGGAGACAGGTTCCAAAAACATTCAGTACTTC,CASSRETGSKNIQYF
NA,TRBJ1-3,TRBV5-1,TRBD1,TGCGCCAGCAGCTTGGAGGGACAGGGATCTGGAAACACCATATATTTT,CASSLEGQGSGNTIYF
NA,TRBJ2-2,TRBV5-1,NA,TGCGCCAGCAGCTTGGCCCCGAGCACCGGGGAGCTGTTTTTT,CASSLAPSTGELFF
once,TRBJ2-7,TRBV29-1,TRBD1,TGCAGCGTCCGACTAATGGACAGGCAGTCCTACGAGCAGTACTTC,CSVRLMDRQSYEQYF